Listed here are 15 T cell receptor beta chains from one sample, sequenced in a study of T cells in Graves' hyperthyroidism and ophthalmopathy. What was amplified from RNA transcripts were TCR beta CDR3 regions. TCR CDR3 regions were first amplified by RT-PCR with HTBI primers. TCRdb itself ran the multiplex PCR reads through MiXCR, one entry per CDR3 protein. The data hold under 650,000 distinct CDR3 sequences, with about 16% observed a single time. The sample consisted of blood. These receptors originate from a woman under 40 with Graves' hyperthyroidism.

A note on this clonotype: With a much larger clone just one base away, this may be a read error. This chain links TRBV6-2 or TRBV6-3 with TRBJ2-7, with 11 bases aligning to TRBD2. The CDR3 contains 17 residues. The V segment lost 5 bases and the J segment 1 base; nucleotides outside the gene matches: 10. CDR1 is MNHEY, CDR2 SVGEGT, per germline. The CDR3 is CASSRTSGPPSSYEQYF. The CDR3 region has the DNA TGTGCCAGCAGTCGGACTAGCGGGCCCCCTTCTTCCTACGAGCAGTACTTC.

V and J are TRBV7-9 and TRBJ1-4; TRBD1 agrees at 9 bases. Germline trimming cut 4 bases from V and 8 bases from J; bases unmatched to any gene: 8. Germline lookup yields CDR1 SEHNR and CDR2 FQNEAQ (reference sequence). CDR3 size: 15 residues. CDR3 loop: CASSSRQGGGEKLFF. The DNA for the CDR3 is TGTGCCAGCAGCTCACGACAGGGGGGGGGCGAAAAACTGTTTTTT. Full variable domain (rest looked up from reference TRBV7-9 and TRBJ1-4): DTGVSQNPRHKITKRGQNVTFRCDPISEHNRLYWYRQTLGQGPEFLTYFQNEAQLEKSRLLSDRFSAERPKGSFSTLEIQRTEQGDSAMYLCASSSRQGGGEKLFFGSGTQLSVL.

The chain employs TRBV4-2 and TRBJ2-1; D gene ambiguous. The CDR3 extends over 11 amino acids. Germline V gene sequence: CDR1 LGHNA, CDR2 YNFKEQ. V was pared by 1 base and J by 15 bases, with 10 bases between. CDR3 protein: CASSQGPKWFF. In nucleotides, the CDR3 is TGTGCCAGCAGCCAAGGACCTAAATGGTTCTTC.

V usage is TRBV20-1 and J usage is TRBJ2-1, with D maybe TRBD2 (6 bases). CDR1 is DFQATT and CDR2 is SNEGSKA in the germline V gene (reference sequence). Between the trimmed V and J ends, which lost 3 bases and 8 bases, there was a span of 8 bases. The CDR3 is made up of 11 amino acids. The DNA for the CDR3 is TGCAGTGCTAGCGGGAGCCATGAGCAGTTCTTC. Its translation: CSASGSHEQFF.

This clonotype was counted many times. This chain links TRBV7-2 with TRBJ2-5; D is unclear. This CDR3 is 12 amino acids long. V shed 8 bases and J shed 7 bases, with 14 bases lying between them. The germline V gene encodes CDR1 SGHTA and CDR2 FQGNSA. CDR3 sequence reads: CASALDVGTQYF. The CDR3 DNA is TGTGCCAGCGCTCTGGACGTTGGGACCCAGTACTTC. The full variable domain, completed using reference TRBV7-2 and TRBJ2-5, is GAGVSQSPSNKVTEKGKDVELRCDPISGHTALYWYRQSLGQGLEFLIYFQGNSAPDKSGLPSDRFSAERTGGSVSTLTIQRTQQEDSAVYLCASALDVGTQYFGPGTRLLVL.

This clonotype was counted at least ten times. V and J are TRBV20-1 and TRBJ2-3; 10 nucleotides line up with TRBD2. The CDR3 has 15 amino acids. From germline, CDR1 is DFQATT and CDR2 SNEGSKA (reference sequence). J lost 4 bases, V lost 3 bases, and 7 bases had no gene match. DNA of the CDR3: TGCAGTGCTAGCGAGCGGGAGGGGCGTCCAGATACGCAGTATTTT. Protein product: CSASEREGRPDTQYF.

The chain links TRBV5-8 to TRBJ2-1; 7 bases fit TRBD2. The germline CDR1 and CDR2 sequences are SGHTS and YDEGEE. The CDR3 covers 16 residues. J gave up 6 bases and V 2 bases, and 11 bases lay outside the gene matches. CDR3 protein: CASSLFSPGLRNEQFF. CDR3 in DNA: TGTGCCAGCAGCTTATTCTCCCCGGGACTACGCAATGAGCAGTTCTTC.

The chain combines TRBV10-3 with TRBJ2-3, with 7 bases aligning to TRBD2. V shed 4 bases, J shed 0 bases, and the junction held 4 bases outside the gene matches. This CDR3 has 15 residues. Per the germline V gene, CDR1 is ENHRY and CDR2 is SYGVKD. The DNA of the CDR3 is TGTGCCATCAGTGCTAGCGGAATTAGCACAGATACGCAGTATTTT. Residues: CAISASGISTDTQYF.

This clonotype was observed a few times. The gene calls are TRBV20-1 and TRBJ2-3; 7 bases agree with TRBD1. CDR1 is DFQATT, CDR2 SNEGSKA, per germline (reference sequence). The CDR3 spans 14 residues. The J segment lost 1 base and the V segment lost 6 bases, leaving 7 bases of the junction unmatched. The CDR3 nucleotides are TGCAGTGCGCTTCCCGGGACAGGCACAGATACGCAGTATTTT. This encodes CSALPGTGTDTQYF.

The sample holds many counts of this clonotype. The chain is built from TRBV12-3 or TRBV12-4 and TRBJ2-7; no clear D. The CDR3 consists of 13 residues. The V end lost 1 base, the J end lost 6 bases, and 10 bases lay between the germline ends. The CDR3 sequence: CASSLGQSVEQYF. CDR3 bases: TGTGCCAGCAGTTTAGGACAATCGGTCGAGCAGTACTTC.

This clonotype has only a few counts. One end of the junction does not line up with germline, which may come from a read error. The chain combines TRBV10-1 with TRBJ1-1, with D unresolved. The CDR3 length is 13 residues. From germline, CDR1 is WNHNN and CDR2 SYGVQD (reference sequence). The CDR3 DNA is TGCGCCAGCAGTGAGACGCTGAACACTGAAGCTTCCTTT. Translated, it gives CASSETLNTEASF.

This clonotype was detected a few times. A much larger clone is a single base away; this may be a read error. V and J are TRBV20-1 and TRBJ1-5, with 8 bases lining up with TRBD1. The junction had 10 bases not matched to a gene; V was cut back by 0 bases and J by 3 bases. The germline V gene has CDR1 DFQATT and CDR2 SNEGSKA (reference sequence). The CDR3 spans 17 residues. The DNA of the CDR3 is TGCAGTGCTAGAGATCTCGGACAGGGCACTAACAATCAGCCCCAGCATTTT. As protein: CSARDLGQGTNNQPQHF.

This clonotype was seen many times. The CDR3 loop reads CASSLAGAVYEQYF. For the CDR3, the DNA is TGTGCCAGCAGCTTAGCGGGAGCGGTCTACGAGCAGTACTTC. The genes are TRBV11-1 and TRBJ2-7; D might be TRBD2 (5 bases). CDR3 length: 14 amino acids. V was clipped by 0 bases and J by 3 bases, with 9 bases between them. Germline CDR1 SGHAT, CDR2 FQDESV (reference sequence).

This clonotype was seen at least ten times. CDR3 nucleotide sequence: TGTGCCAGCAGTTTAGAGGAGGGGCTCGGCAATCAGCCCCAGCATTTT. Translated, it gives CASSLEEGLGNQPQHF. The rearrangement joins TRBV28 to TRBJ1-5, with TRBD1 as a possible D gene (5 bases). Germline V lookup: CDR1 MDHEN, CDR2 SYDVKM. The CDR3 extends over 16 amino acids. V was shortened by 2 bases and J by 2 bases, with 13 bases between the two germline ends. The variable domain in full, with the rest retrieved from reference TRBV28 and TRBJ1-5, is DVKVTQSSRYLVKRTGEKVFLECVQDMDHENMFWYRQDPGLGLRLIYFSYDVKMKEKGDIPEGYSVSREKKERFSLILESASTNQTSMYLCASSLEEGLGNQPQHFGDGTRLSIL.

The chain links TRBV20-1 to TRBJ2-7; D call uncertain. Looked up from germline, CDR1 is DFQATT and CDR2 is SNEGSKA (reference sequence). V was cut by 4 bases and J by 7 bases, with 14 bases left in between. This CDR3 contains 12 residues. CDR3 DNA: TGCAGTGCTACGCGTCGTACGGAGGAGCAGTACTTC. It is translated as CSATRRTEEQYF.